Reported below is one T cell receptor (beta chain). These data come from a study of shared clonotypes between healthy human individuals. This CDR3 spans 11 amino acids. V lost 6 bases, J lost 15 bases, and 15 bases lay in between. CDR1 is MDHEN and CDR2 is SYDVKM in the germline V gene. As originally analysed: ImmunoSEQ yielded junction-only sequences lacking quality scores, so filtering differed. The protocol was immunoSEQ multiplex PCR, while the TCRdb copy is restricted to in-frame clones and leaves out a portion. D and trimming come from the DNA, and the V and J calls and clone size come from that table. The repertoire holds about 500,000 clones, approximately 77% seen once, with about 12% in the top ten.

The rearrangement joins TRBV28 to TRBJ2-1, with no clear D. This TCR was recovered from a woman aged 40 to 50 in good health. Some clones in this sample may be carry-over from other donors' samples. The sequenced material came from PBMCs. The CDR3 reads CASSPFEFLFF. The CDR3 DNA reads TGTGCCAGCAGCCCGTTTGAGTTTCTGTTCTTC.